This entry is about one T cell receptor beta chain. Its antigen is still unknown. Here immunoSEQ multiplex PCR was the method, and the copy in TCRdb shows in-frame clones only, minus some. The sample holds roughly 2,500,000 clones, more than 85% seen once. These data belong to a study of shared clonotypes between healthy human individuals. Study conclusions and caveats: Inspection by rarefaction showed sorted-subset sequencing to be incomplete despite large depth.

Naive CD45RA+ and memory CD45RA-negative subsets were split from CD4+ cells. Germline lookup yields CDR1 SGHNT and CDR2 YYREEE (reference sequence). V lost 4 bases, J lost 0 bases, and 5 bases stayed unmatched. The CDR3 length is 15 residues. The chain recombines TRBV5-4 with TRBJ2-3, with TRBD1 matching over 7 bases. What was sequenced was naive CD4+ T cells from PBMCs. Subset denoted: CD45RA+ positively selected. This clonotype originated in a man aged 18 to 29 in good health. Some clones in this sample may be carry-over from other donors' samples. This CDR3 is CASSPDRTSTDTQYF. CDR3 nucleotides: TGTGCCAGCAGCCCGGACAGGACTAGCACAGATACGCAGTATTTT.